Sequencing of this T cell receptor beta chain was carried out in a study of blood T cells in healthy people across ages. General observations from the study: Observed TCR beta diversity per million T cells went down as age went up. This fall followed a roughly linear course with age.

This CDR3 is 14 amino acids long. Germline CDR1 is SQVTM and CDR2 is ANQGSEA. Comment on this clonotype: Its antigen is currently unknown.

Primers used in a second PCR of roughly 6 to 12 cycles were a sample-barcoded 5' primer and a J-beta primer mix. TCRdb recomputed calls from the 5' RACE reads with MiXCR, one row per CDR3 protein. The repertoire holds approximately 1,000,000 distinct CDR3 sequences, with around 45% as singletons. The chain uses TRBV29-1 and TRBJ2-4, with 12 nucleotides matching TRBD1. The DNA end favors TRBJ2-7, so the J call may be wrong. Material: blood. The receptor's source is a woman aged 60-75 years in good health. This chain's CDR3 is CSVDTGTGGSEQYF. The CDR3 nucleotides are TGCAGCGTTGACACCGGGACAGGGGGCAGCGAGCAGTACTTC.